What follows describes a single T cell receptor beta chain. Its cognate antigen has yet to be identified. Per-base quality was not reported, and no clone a single base away is much larger than it. This sample is part of a study of OX40 agonist ivuxolimab in advanced cancers. Regarding the research as a whole: Ivuxolimab was a fully human IgG2 agonistic monoclonal antibody targeting the costimulatory receptor OX40 (CD134). Intravenous ivuxolimab was administered to patients every 2 weeks at six dose levels: 0.01, 0.1, 0.3, 1.5, 3 and 10 mg/kg. Of the roughly 52 dose-escalation patients, hepatocellular carcinoma was present in roughly 19, melanoma in approximately 15, renal cell carcinoma in 9 and head and neck cancer in 9. A male proportion of about 79% and a mean age of roughly 58 years, ranging from 23 to 79, were recorded for the dose-escalation cohort. Prior anti-PD-1, anti-PD-L1 or anti-CTLA-4 therapy was permitted, and 35% to 40% of dose-escalation patients had received checkpoint inhibitors. Partial responses were achieved by three dose-escalation patients, of whom one had hepatocellular carcinoma and two had cutaneous melanoma. Peripheral TCRbeta sequencing aimed to test whether ivuxolimab altered TCR sequence diversity and caused clonal T-cell expansion. The monotherapy dose-escalation portion (N of about 52 patients) of the phase I ivuxolimab trial is reported in the paper. Results the study describes overall, beyond this receptor: Low levels of normalized T-cell clonal expansion were also seen in some nonresponding patients. After ivuxolimab, expanded clones were on average more numerous among CD8+ T cells than among CD4+ T cells. Antigen specificity was not determined for the clonally expanded peripheral T cells. At doses of 0.1 to 3.0 mg/kg, clonal expansion of both CD4+ and CD8+ T cells in blood was seen between baseline and week 6. In partial responders in the 0.1-3.0 mg/kg groups, normalized peripheral clonal expansion was found to be among the lowest, especially among CD8+ T cells.

Genomic DNA was extracted from sorted cells for sequencing of the TCRbeta CDR3 region. TCRbeta CDR3 regions were sequenced using the immunoSEQ Assay. Held by TCRdb, this immuneACCESS table contains in-frame sequences only and omits some clones. Under half of the omission traces to an unresolved V gene where checked; the cause of the rest is unknown. This sample holds about 21,000 clones; around 82% were observed only once. About 10% of the sample rests with the top ten. The CDR3 runs 16 amino acids, cysteine and phenylalanine included. The sequence is cut down to CDR3 DNA, 48 bases in frame from base 1. The junction carries 9 bases between V and J, which are trimmed by 0 bases and 0 bases respectively. CDR1 and CDR2 (MNHEY, SVGAGI) derive from the germline V gene. Patients with autoimmune disease history or receiving systemic immunosuppression were excluded from the trial. Peripheral blood for TCR sequencing was collected from all dose cohorts at baseline, on cycle 4 day 1, and on cycle 7 day 1. The samples were drawn from a first-in-human, open-label, multicenter phase I dose-escalation trial of ivuxolimab. Adults with locally advanced or metastatic melanoma, renal cell, hepatocellular, or head and neck squamous cell carcinoma were enrolled in the trial. CD4+ and CD8+ T cells were sorted separately from peripheral blood before TCR sequencing.

The sequences come from CD4+ or CD8+ T cells sorted from blood, collected in a trial of the OX40 agonist ivuxolimab. The clonotype comes from an adult with an advanced solid tumor such as melanoma, head and neck, liver or kidney cancer. Here the chain combines TRBV6-5 and TRBJ1-3, and the D gene may be TRBD1, 5 bases matching. CDR3 protein: CASSYSFGGSGNTIYF. The DNA sequence follows: TGTGCCAGCAGTTACTCGTTTGGGGGCTCTGGAAACACCATATATTTT.